A selection of T cell receptor beta chains follows, all from one sample in a study of Graves' ophthalmopathy and Graves' hyperthyroidism. TCRdb reprocessed the multiplex PCR reads via MiXCR and lists one record per CDR3 protein. Among some 210,000 distinct CDR3 sequences listed, around 30% were seen once. The sample was peripheral blood. The receptors stem from a man aged 50 to 60 with Graves' ophthalmopathy. CDR3s include the opening cysteine and the closing phenylalanine or tryptophan. Each record gives: CDR3 DNA, CDR3 protein, CDR3 length, clone size, V gene, D gene, J gene. D genes are given only for firm matches. The size of a clone is reported for some rows only, either as once, few or many, or as a class for expanded clones.

TGTGCCAGCAGCCCCGTGGGTTGGGATCAGCCCCAGCATTTT,CASSPVGWDQPQHF,14,many,TRBV5-5,.,TRBJ1-5
TGTGCCAGCAAAGAAAAGGGAAGGGGGCGCGAGGGCTACACCTTC,CASKEKGRGREGYTF,15,.,TRBV12-3/TRBV12-4,TRBD1,TRBJ1-2
TGTGCCAGCAGTGCGACCGGGACAGGGTACACTGAAGCTTTCTTT,CASSATGTGYTEAFF,15,many,TRBV6-2/TRBV6-3,TRBD1,TRBJ1-1
TGTGCCAGCAACCCAAGGGTTGGCAGGGGCATGAACACTGAAGCTTTCTTT,CASNPRVGRGMNTEAFF,17,many,TRBV28,.,TRBJ1-1
TGCAGTGCTAGTGGCCTCGGGACCTACGGGCGGACCCAGTACTTC,CSASGLGTYGRTQYF,15,few,TRBV20-1,.,TRBJ2-5
TGTGCCAGCAGTTACGGAGCGTCCTACAGCCCCTACGAGCAGTACTTC,CASSYGASYSPYEQYF,16,few,TRBV6-5,.,TRBJ2-7
TGTGCCAGCAGGACTAGCGGGGTTGGAGAGACCCAGTACTTC,CASRTSGVGETQYF,14,few,TRBV6-1,TRBD2,TRBJ2-5
TGTGCCAGCAGGGCCAGTTTCGGCGAGCAGTACTTC,CASRASFGEQYF,12,many,TRBV28,.,TRBJ2-7
TGTGCCAGCAGCTTAGTGGGCGCGTCAGCGACTTTCTTT,CASSLVGASATFF,13,many,TRBV11-2,.,TRBJ1-1
TGTGCCGGGAGAGGGAAGGGCGGGGAGCTGTTTTTT,CAGRGKGGELFF,12,many,TRBV19,.,TRBJ2-2
TGTGCCAGCAAACTCCCAGGGGGGTGGGCTCAGCCCCAGCATTTT,CASKLPGGWAQPQHF,15,many,TRBV27,TRBD1,TRBJ1-5
TGTGCCAGCAGTCCATACCTCGACAGGGGGACCCTAAACTCAGGAGCTTTCTTT,CASSPYLDRGTLNSGAFF,18,few,TRBV6-2/TRBV6-3,TRBD1,TRBJ1-1
TGTGCCTGGTCTCGGCGGGTCGGGGGTCCAGAGACCCAGTACTTC,CAWSRRVGGPETQYF,15,.,TRBV30,.,TRBJ2-5
TGTGCCAGCAGCCTAAACGAGGGGGACGAGCAGTACTTC,CASSLNEGDEQYF,13,.,TRBV12-3/TRBV12-4,.,TRBJ2-7
TGTGCCAGCAGCCAAGTTTACGGGAGGGCCATTAGCACCGGGGAGCTGTTTTTT,CASSQVYGRAISTGELFF,18,many,TRBV14,TRBD2,TRBJ2-2
TGTGCCAGCACCGAAGCGGGAGCGGACGAGCAGTACTTC,CASTEAGADEQYF,13,many,TRBV6-1,TRBD2,TRBJ2-7
TGTGCCAGCAGTCCCGTTGTCGGGCTAGCGGAGGGAGAGACCCAGTACTTC,CASSPVVGLAEGETQYF,17,many,TRBV12-3/TRBV12-4,TRBD2,TRBJ2-5
TGTGCCAGCAGTCCCATCTCCTACGAGCAGTACTTC,CASSPISYEQYF,12,many,TRBV28,.,TRBJ2-7
TGTGCCAGCAGCTCGGGACAGGCTGCGACTGAAGCTTTCTTT,CASSSGQAATEAFF,14,many,TRBV27,TRBD1,TRBJ1-1
TGTGCCAGCAGCCTCACCCCCACCGGGACACTCAATCAGCCCCAGCATTTT,CASSLTPTGTLNQPQHF,17,.,TRBV7-8,.,TRBJ1-5
TGTGCCAGCAGCCGGGGGAACCCCGGTGAGCAGTACTTC,CASSRGNPGEQYF,13,.,TRBV12-3/TRBV12-4,.,TRBJ2-7
TGTGCCAGCAGTTACTACCAGGGGGCCATTCATTATGGCTACACCTTC,CASSYYQGAIHYGYTF,16,.,TRBV6-5,TRBD1,TRBJ1-2
TGCGCCAGCAGCCAAGAACCAGGGGCCCGGAATTCACCCCTCCACTTT,CASSQEPGARNSPLHF,16,many,TRBV4-1,.,TRBJ1-6
TGTGCCAGCAGCCCGTTGGGGAGAGACACTGAAGCTTTCTTT,CASSPLGRDTEAFF,14,many,TRBV12-3/TRBV12-4,.,TRBJ1-1
TGTGCCAGTAGTATAGGGTACGGAGAATTCACCCTCCACTTT,CASSIGYGEFTLHF,14,many,TRBV19,.,TRBJ1-6
TGTGCCACCAGCAGGCCTAATGAGTTCGGAGGCTACACCTTC,CATSRPNEFGGYTF,14,many,TRBV15,.,TRBJ1-2
TGTGCCAGCAGCTTATCAAGTCAGGGAGGGGAGACCCAGTACTTC,CASSLSSQGGETQYF,15,.,TRBV11-2,TRBD2,TRBJ2-5
TGTGCCAGCAGCTGGGGCGAGAGGGAGACCCAGTACTTC,CASSWGERETQYF,13,few,TRBV6-2/TRBV6-3,.,TRBJ2-5
TGTGCCAGCAGCTTGACGGGCACAAACTCCTACGAGCAGTACTTC,CASSLTGTNSYEQYF,15,many,TRBV5-5,.,TRBJ2-7
TGCGCCAGCAGCTTGGGACTAGCGGGAGGGACCTACGAGCAGTACTTC,CASSLGLAGGTYEQYF,16,many,TRBV5-1,TRBD2,TRBJ2-7
TGTGCCAGCAACTTAACCCCCTACGAGCAGTACTTC,CASNLTPYEQYF,12,.,TRBV7-2,.,TRBJ2-7
TGTGCCAGTAGCTTCGGACTCTCTGGGGCCAACGTCCTGACTTTC,CASSFGLSGANVLTF,15,many,TRBV6-2/TRBV6-3,.,TRBJ2-6
TGTGCCAGCAGTTACTCTGAGGGATTTCAGCCCCAGCATTTT,CASSYSEGFQPQHF,14,many,TRBV6-2/TRBV6-3,.,TRBJ1-5
TGCAGTGCCAGAGGATCAGGACTAGCGGGGGTAAGGGAGCAGTACTTC,CSARGSGLAGVREQYF,16,.,TRBV20-1,TRBD2,TRBJ2-7
TGTGCCAGCAGCACGGGACAGGGGTTGGAGACCCAGTACTTC,CASSTGQGLETQYF,14,many,TRBV7-3,TRBD1,TRBJ2-5
TGTGCCTGGAAGGAGGGTACGGCCCCAATCTATGGCTACACCTTC,CAWKEGTAPIYGYTF,15,many,TRBV30,.,TRBJ1-2
TGTGCCAGCAGCTTCAGGGGACAGGGGGGTTATGGCTACACCTTC,CASSFRGQGGYGYTF,15,many,TRBV7-2,TRBD1,TRBJ1-2
TGTGCCAGCAGTCACCGGACAGGGCCGTTCGCGAACACCGGGGAGCTGTTTTTT,CASSHRTGPFANTGELFF,18,.,TRBV12-3/TRBV12-4,TRBD1,TRBJ2-2
TGCAGTGCTAGGAGAGCGGGAGAGACCCAGTACTTC,CSARRAGETQYF,12,many,TRBV20-1,.,TRBJ2-5
TGTGCCAGCAGTAAGGGATTAACCTACGAGCAGTACTTC,CASSKGLTYEQYF,13,many,TRBV12-3/TRBV12-4,.,TRBJ2-7
TGTGCCAGCAGTTTAGATCACTCGGGTGGGGGATACGAGCAGTACTTC,CASSLDHSGGGYEQYF,16,once,TRBV28,.,TRBJ2-7
TGTGCCAGCGGGACAGTAGGGGCTGGAAAGACCCAGTACTTC,CASGTVGAGKTQYF,14,many,TRBV6-2/TRBV6-3,TRBD1,TRBJ2-5
TGTGCCAGCAGCCTACCGGGACGGAGGACCCATGGCTACACCTTC,CASSLPGRRTHGYTF,15,many,TRBV14,.,TRBJ1-2
TGCAGTGCCGTCCACTACGAGCAGTACTTC,CSAVHYEQYF,10,.,TRBV20-1,.,TRBJ2-7
TGTGCCAGCAGCGTGGACCCCGGACGGTTGAACACTGAAGCTTTCTTT,CASSVDPGRLNTEAFF,16,.,TRBV5-5,.,TRBJ1-1